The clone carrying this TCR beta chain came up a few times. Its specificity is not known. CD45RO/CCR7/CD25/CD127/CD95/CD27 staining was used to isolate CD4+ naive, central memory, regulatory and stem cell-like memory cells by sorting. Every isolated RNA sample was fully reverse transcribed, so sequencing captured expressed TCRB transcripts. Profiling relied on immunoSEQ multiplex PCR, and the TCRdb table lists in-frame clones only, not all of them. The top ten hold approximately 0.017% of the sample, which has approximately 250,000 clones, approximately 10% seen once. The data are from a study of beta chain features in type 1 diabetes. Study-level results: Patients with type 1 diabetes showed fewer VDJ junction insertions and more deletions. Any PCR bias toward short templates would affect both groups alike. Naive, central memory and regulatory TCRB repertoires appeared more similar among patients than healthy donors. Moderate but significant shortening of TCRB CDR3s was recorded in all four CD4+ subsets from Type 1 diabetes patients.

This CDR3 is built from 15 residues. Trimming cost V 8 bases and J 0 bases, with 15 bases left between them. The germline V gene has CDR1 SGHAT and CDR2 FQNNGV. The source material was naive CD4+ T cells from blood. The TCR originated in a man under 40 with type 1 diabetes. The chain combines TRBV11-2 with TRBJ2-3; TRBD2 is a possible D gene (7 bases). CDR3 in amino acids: CASAPRGGSTDTQYF. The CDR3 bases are TGTGCCAGCGCCCCGAGGGGGGGAAGCACAGATACGCAGTATTTT.